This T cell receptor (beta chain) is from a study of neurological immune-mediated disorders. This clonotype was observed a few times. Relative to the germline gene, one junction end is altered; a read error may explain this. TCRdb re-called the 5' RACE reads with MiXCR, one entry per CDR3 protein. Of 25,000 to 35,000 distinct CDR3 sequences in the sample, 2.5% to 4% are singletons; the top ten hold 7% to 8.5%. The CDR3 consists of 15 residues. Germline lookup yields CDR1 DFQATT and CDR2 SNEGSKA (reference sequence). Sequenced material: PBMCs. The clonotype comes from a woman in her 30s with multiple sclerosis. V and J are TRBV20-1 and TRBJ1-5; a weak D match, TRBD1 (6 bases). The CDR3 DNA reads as TGCAGTGCTAGGGCGGGACAAAATAGCAATCAGCCCCAGAATTTT. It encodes CSARAGQNSNQPQNF.